One sample yielded the 13 T cell receptor beta chains listed below, sequenced in a study of blood T cells in healthy people across ages. A J-beta primer mix and a sample-barcoded 5' primer were used in a second PCR of roughly 6 to 11 cycles. TCRdb independently ran MiXCR on the 5' RACE reads; one entry per CDR3 protein. Of around 710,000 distinct CDR3 sequences in the sample, about 42% were seen once. The sequenced sample was blood. The receptors come from a woman aged 60-70 years in good health.

The V gene is TRBV2, the J gene TRBJ1-2; D gene unclear. The length of the CDR3 is 13 residues. The germline V gene has CDR1 SNHLY and CDR2 FYNNEI. V shed 3 bases and J shed 4 bases, with 9 bases lying between them. The DNA of the CDR3 is TGTGCCAGCAGTGAGGGAGAGAGCTATGGCTACACCTTC. Translated: CASSEGESYGYTF.

The chain combines TRBV29-1 with TRBJ2-5; D gene uncertain. The J call may be wrong; the DNA end is better matched by TRBJ2-7. The germline V gene has CDR1 SQVTM and CDR2 ANQGSEA. The CDR3 runs 13 residues. Here the CDR3 reads CSVEGPSLGEQYF. CDR3 coding DNA: TGCAGCGTTGAAGGTCCGTCCTTGGGCGAGCAGTACTTC.

This clonotype has only a few counts. The chain employs TRBV29-1 and TRBJ2-1; TRBD1 matches at 7 bases. V lost 6 bases, J lost 4 bases, and 9 bases stayed unmatched. This CDR3 spans 14 amino acids. The germline gives CDR1 SQVTM, CDR2 ANQGSEA. The CDR3 DNA sequence: TGCAGCGTGCAGGGACAGCTACGATACAATGAGCAGTTCTTC. Translation: CSVQGQLRYNEQFF.

V is TRBV20-1 and J is TRBJ1-1, with 8 positions matching TRBD1. CDR3 length: 12 residues. Germline V lookup: CDR1 DFQATT, CDR2 SNEGSKA (reference sequence). V was pared by 6 bases and J by 5 bases, with 5 bases of the junction left unmatched. The CDR3 loop reads CSARQGTTEAFF. The DNA for the CDR3 is TGCAGTGCACGACAGGGGACGACTGAAGCTTTCTTT.

V and J are TRBV6-4 and TRBJ2-2; 11 bases agree with TRBD2. CDR1 is MRHNA and CDR2 is SNTAGT in the germline V gene. The J segment lost 6 bases and the V segment lost 8 bases, leaving 8 bases of the junction unmatched. This CDR3 has 15 amino acids. The CDR3 nucleotides are TGTGCCAGCCAAACTAGCGGGAGTTTCGCCGGGGAGCTGTTTTTT. Translating gives CASQTSGSFAGELFF.

The chain combines TRBV29-1 with TRBJ2-5; TRBD1 matches 9 bases. V dropped 8 bases and J dropped 5; count of bases not matched to a gene: 9. The CDR3 has 13 residues. Germline values: CDR1 SQVTM, CDR2 ANQGSEA. The CDR3 is CSILGQGTETQYF. In DNA form, the CDR3 reads TGCAGCATCCTGGGACAGGGAACGGAGACCCAGTACTTC.

This clonotype has more than one count but fewer than ten. The rearrangement joins TRBV6-1 to TRBJ2-5, with 9 bases identical to TRBD1. With 4 bases clipped from V and 7 bases from J, the junction kept 4 bases outside the gene matches. This CDR3 contains 13 residues. Germline V gene data show CDR1 as MNHNS and CDR2 as SASEGT. CDR3 region: CASSVQGAGTQYF. The CDR3 DNA follows: TGTGCCAGCAGTGTACAGGGGGCAGGGACCCAGTACTTC.

This clonotype was picked up a small number of times. The gene calls are TRBV6-2 or TRBV6-3 and TRBJ1-5; tentatively, D is TRBD1 (5 bases). Germline V gene lookup returns CDR1 MNHEY and CDR2 SVGEGT. This CDR3 has 14 residues. V lost 7 bases and J lost 7, with 17 bases in between. Here the CDR3 reads CASTHTGLSQPQHF. The CDR3, as DNA: TGTGCCAGCACCCATACGGGACTCAGCCAGCCCCAGCATTTT.

With respect to this clonotype: One end of the junction fails to match germline, which may point to a read error. V usage is TRBV7-8 and J usage is TRBJ2-7; no firm D call. The CDR3 length is 15 residues. Germline loops: CDR1 SGHVS, CDR2 FQNEAQ. This chain's CDR3 is CVSSFGLKFSYEQYF. Written as DNA, the CDR3 is TGTGTCAGCAGCTTCGGGTTGAAGTTCTCCTACGAGCAGTACTTC.

This chain joins TRBV20-1 and TRBJ2-5; 7 bases agree with TRBD1. The CDR3 sequence is 15 residues long. With V trimmed by 5 bases and J by 2 bases, 11 bases remained unmatched. CDR1 is DFQATT, CDR2 SNEGSKA, per germline (reference sequence). CDR3 nucleotide sequence: TGCAGTGCTCTACTATACAGGGGAATTCAAGAGACCCAGTACTTC. Protein product: CSALLYRGIQETQYF.

On this clonotype itself: One end of the junction fails to match germline, which may point to a read error. This chain links TRBV10-3 with TRBJ2-1, with TRBD1 as a possible D gene (6 bases). The CDR3 loop spans 13 amino acids. Germline V gives CDR1 ENHRY, CDR2 SYGVKD. Written as DNA, the CDR3 is TGTGCCACCAGTGAGACAGGTTACAATGAGCAGTTCTTC. Translation gives CATSETGYNEQFF.

For the CDR3, the DNA is TGTGCCAGCAGTGCGGTTACAGGGGGCATTAGCATTCAGTACTTC. It specifies CASSAVTGGISIQYF. This chain connects TRBV2 to TRBJ2-4, with 9 positions matching TRBD1. Germline CDR1 reads SNHLY; CDR2 reads FYNNEI. Trimming cost V 4 bases and J 9 bases; bases outside gene matches: 10. This CDR3 has 15 residues.

This sequence joins TRBV18 and TRBJ2-7; possibly TRBD2 for D (6 bases). The J call may be wrong; the DNA end is better matched by TRBJ2-5. Per the germline V gene, CDR1 is KGHSH and CDR2 is LQKENI. The CDR3 extends over 15 amino acids. CDR3 sequence reads: CASSPPEGEVETQYF. As DNA, the CDR3 is TGTGCCAGCTCACCACCGGAAGGGGAGGTGGAGACCCAGTACTTC.